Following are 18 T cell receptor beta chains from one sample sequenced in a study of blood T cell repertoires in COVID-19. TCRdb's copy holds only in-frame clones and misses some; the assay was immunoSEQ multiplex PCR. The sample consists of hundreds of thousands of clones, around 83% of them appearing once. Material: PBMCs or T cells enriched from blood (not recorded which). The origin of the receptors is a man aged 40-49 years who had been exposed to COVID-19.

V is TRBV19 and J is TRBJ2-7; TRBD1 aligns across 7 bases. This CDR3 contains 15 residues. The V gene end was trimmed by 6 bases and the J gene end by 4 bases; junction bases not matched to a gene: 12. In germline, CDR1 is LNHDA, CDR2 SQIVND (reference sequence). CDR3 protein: CASSLSTGIEYEQYF. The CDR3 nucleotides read TGTGCCAGTAGCCTGTCGACAGGGATCGAGTACGAGCAGTACTTC.

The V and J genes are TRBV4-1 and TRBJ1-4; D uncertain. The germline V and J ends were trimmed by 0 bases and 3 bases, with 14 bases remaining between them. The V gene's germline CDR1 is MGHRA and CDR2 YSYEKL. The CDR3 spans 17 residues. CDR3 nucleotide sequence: TGCGCCAGCAGCCAAGAACAAGCCAGGTTCCCTAATGAAAAACTGTTTTTT. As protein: CASSQEQARFPNEKLFF.

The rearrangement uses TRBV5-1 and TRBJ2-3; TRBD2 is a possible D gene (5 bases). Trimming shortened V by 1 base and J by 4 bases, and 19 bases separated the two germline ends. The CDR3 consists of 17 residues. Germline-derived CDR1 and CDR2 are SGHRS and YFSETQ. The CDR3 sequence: CASSLYSFLAISDTQYF. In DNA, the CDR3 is TGCGCCAGCAGCTTGTATTCTTTCCTAGCAATTTCAGATACGCAGTATTTT. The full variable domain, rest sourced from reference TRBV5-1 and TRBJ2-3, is KAGVTQTPRYLIKTRGQQVTLSCSPISGHRSVSWYQQTPGQGLQFLFEYFSETQRNKGNFPGRFSGRQFSNSRSEMNVSTLELGDSALYLCASSLYSFLAISDTQYFGPGTRLTVL.

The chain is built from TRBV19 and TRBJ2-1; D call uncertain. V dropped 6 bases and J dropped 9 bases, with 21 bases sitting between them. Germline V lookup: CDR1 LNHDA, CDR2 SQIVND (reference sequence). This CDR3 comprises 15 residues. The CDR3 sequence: CASRAGGSANGEQFF. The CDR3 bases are TGTGCCAGTAGGGCAGGTGGATCAGCCAATGGTGAGCAGTTCTTC.

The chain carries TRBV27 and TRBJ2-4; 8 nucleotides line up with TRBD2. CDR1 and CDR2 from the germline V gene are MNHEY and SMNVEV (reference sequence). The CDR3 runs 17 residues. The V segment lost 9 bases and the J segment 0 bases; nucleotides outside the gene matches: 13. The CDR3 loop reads CASSQGQAGVAKNIQYF. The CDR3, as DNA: TGTGCCAGTTCTCAAGGCCAAGCGGGAGTAGCCAAAAACATTCAGTACTTC.

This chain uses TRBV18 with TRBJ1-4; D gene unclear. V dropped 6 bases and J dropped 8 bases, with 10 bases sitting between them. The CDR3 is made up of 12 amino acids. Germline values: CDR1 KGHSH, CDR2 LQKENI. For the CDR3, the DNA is TGTGCCAGCTCTGGCAGAGGCGAAAAACTGTTTTTT. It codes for CASSGRGEKLFF.

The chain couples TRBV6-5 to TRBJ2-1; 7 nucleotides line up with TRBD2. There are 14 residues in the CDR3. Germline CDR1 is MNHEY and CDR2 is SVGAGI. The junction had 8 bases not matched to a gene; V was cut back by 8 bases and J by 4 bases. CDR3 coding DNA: TGTGCCAGCGGGGGACTGGGGGGGTACAATGAGCAGTTCTTC. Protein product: CASGGLGGYNEQFF.

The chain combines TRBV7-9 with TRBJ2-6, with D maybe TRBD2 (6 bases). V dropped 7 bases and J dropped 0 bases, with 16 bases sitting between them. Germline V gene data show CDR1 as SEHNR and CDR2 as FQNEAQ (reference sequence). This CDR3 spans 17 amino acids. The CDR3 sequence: CASIPAGWASGANVLTF. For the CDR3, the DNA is TGTGCCAGCATCCCCGCGGGGTGGGCCTCTGGGGCCAACGTCCTGACTTTC.

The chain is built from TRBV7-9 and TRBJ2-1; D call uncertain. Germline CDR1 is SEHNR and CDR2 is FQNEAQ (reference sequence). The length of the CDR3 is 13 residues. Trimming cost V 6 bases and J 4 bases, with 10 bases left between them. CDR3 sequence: CASRATEYNEQFF. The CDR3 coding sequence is TGTGCCAGCAGAGCCACAGAGTACAATGAGCAGTTCTTC.

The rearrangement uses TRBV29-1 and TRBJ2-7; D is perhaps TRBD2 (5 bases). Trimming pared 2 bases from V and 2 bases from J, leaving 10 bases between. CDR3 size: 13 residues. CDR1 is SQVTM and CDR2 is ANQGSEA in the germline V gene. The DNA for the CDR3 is TGCAGCGTTGAACCACTAGTCACCTACGAGCAGTACTTC. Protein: CSVEPLVTYEQYF.

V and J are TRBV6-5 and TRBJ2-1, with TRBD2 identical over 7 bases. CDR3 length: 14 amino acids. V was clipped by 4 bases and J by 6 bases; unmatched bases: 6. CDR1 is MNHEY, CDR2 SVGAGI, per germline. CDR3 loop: CASSSGLSSNEQFF. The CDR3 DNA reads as TGTGCCAGCAGTTCGGGACTATCCAGCAATGAGCAGTTCTTC.

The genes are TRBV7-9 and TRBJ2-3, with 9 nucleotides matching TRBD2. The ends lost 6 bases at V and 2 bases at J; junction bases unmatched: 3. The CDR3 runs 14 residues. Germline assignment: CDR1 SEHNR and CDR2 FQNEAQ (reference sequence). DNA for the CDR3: TGTGCCAGCAGTCCGGGACTAGCCACAGATACGCAGTATTTT. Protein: CASSPGLATDTQYF.

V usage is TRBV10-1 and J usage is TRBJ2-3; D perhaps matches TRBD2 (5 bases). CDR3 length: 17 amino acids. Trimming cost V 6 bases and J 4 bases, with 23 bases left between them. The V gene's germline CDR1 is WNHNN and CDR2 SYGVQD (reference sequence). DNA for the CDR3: TGCGCCAGCAGCAGCCCGAAGAGGAGCGGTCTGGCAGATACGCAGTATTTT. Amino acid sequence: CASSSPKRSGLADTQYF.

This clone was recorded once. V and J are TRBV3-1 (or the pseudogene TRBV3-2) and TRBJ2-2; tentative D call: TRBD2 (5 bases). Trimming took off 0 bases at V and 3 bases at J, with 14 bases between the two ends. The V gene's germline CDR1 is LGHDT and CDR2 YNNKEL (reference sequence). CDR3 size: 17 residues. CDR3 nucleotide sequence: TGTGCCAGCAGCCAAGAAGAGGGCTGGGGATACACCGGGGAGCTGTTTTTT. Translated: CASSQEEGWGYTGELFF.

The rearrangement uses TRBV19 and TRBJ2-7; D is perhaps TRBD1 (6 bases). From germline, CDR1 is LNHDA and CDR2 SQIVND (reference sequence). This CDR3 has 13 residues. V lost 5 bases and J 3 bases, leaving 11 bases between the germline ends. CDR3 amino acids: CASSQLDSYEQYF. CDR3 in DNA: TGTGCCAGTAGTCAGTTGGACAGCTACGAGCAGTACTTC. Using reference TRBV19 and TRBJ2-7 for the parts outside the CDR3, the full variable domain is DGGITQSPKYLFRKEGQNVTLSCEQNLNHDAMYWYRQDPGQGLRLIYYSQIVNDFQKGDIAEGYSVSREKKESFPLTVTSAQKNPTAFYLCASSQLDSYEQYFGPGTRLTVT.

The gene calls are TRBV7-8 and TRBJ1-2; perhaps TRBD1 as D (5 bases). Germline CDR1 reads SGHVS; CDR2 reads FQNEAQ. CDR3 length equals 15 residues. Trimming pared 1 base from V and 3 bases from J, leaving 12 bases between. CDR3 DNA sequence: TGTGCCAGCAGCTTAGGCCAGGGTTTGGACTATGGCTACACCTTC. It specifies CASSLGQGLDYGYTF.

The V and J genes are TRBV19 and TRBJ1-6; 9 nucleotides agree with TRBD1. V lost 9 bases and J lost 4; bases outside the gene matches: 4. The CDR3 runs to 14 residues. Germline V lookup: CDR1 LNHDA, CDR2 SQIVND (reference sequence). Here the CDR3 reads CASGTGRYNSPLHF. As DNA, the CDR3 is TGTGCCAGCGGGACAGGGCGGTATAATTCACCCCTCCACTTT. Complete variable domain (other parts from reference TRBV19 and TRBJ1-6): DGGITQSPKYLFRKEGQNVTLSCEQNLNHDAMYWYRQDPGQGLRLIYYSQIVNDFQKGDIAEGYSVSREKKESFPLTVTSAQKNPTAFYLCASGTGRYNSPLHFGNGTRLTVT.

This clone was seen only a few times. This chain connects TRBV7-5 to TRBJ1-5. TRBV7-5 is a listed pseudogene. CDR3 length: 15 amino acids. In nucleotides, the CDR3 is TGTGCCAGAAAGGGCAGGGAGGGGAGCAATCAGCCCCAGCATTTT. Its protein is CARKGREGSNQPQHF.